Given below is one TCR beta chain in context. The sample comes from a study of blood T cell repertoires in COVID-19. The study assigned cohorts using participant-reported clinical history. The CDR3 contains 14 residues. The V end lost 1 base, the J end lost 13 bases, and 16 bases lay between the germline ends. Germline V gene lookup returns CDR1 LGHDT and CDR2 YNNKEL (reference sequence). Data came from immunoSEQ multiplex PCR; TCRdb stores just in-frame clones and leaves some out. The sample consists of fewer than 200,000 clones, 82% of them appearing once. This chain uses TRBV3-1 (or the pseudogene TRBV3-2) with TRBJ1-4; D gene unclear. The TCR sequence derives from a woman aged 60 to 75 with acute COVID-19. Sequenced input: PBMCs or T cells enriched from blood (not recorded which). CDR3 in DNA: TGTGCCAGCAGCCAAGTTTTCCGCGGGGTGGTACTGTTTTTT. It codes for CASSQVFRGVVLFF.